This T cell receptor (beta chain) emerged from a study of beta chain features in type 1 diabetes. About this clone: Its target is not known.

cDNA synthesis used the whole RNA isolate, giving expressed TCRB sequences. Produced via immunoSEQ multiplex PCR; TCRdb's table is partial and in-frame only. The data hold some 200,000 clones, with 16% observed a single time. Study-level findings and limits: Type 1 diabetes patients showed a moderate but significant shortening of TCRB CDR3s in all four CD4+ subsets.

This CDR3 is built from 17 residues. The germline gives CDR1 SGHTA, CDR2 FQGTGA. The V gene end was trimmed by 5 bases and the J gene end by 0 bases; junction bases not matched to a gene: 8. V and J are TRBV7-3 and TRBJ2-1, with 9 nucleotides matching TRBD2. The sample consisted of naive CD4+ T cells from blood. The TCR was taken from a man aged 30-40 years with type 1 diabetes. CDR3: CASSASSSGTSYNEQFF. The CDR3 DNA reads TGTGCCAGCAGCGCCAGTTCTAGCGGGACCTCCTACAATGAGCAGTTCTTC. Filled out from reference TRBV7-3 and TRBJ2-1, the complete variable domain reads GAGVSQTPSNKVTEKGKYVELRCDPISGHTALYWYRQSLGQGPEFLIYFQGTGAADDSGLPNDRFFAVRPEGSVSTLKIQRTERGDSAVYLCASSASSSGTSYNEQFFGPGTRLTVL.